This TCR beta chain derives from a study of response to subunit inactivated influenza vaccine. Points from the study as a whole: Each seasonal flu vaccination may recruit only limited new T cells, authors suggested.

The sample holds many counts of this clonotype. The antigen remains unidentified. Per germline, CDR1 SGHNT and CDR2 YYREEE (reference sequence). The CDR3 is 12 residues long. The V gene lost 2 bases and the J gene lost 6 bases, with 7 bases spanning the gap. TCRdb reanalysed the RT-PCR reads using MiXCR and keeps one entry per CDR3 protein. Here the sample spans approximately 500,000 distinct CDR3 sequences, 13% being singletons. The rearrangement uses TRBV5-4 and TRBJ2-3; no clear D. The sample was PBMCs from blood, taken 45 days after vaccination. This TCR derives from a man between 50 and 59 years old who received an inactivated influenza vaccine. The CDR3 protein is CASSFFLDTQYF. CDR3 DNA sequence: TGTGCCAGCAGCTTCTTTCTGGATACGCAGTATTTT.